These T cell receptor beta chains were read from a single sample in a study of cytomegalovirus exposure and HLA in healthy donors. The protocol was immunoSEQ multiplex PCR, while the TCRdb copy is restricted to in-frame clones and leaves out a portion. Of about 92,000 clones listed, roughly 71% are singletons. Sequenced input: PBMCs. Every receptor here comes from a woman younger than 35 in good health and CMV-seropositive. CDR3s include the opening cysteine and the closing phenylalanine or tryptophan. A D gene is named only where the DNA matches it firmly. Part of the rows lack a size; the others show once, few, many or a class for expanded clones.

V gene: TRBV19; J gene: TRBJ1-5; D gene: NA; clone size: NA; CDR3 protein: CASSIGGTGNQPQHF; CDR3 DNA: TGTGCCAGTAGTATTGGGGGCACGGGGAATCAGCCCCAGCATTTT
V gene: TRBV27; J gene: TRBJ1-4; D gene: TRBD1; clone size: NA; CDR3 protein: CASSLLPRGDRREKLFF; CDR3 DNA: TGTGCCAGCAGTTTATTGCCCCGCGGGGACAGAAGGGAAAAACTGTTTTTT
V gene: TRBV5-6; J gene: TRBJ2-2; D gene: TRBD1; clone size: NA; CDR3 protein: CASSLMGGSTGDGELFF; CDR3 DNA: TGTGCCAGCAGCTTGATGGGCGGGTCCACAGGGGACGGGGAGCTGTTTTTT
V gene: TRBV5-4; J gene: TRBJ2-7; D gene: NA; clone size: few; CDR3 protein: CASSRRDTKTYEQYF; CDR3 DNA: TGTGCCAGCAGCCGCCGGGACACCAAAACCTACGAGCAGTACTTC
V gene: TRBV5-1; J gene: TRBJ2-1; D gene: TRBD1; clone size: NA; CDR3 protein: CASSLGTGYYNEQFF; CDR3 DNA: TGCGCCAGCAGCTTGGGGACAGGGTACTACAATGAGCAGTTCTTC
V gene: TRBV29-1; J gene: TRBJ2-2; D gene: NA; clone size: NA; CDR3 protein: CSVGTLNTGELFF; CDR3 DNA: TGCAGCGTTGGGACTTTGAACACCGGGGAGCTGTTTTTT
V gene: TRBV7-2; J gene: TRBJ1-2; D gene: NA; clone size: NA; CDR3 protein: CASSSGQPPYYGYTF; CDR3 DNA: TGTGCCAGCAGCTCTGGACAGCCCCCCTACTATGGCTACACCTTC
V gene: TRBV9; J gene: TRBJ1-5; D gene: NA; clone size: NA; CDR3 protein: CASSVDPGGEPQHF; CDR3 DNA: TGTGCCAGCAGCGTAGACCCCGGAGGAGAGCCCCAGCATTTT
V gene: TRBV4-3; J gene: TRBJ1-4; D gene: NA; clone size: NA; CDR3 protein: CASSQGRANEKLFF; CDR3 DNA: TGCGCCAGCAGCCAAGGCAGGGCGAATGAAAAACTGTTTTTT
V gene: TRBV5-4; J gene: TRBJ1-6; D gene: TRBD1; clone size: NA; CDR3 protein: CASSLRQGADSPLHF; CDR3 DNA: TGTGCCAGCAGCTTACGACAGGGGGCGGATTCACCCCTCCACTTT
V gene: TRBV7-8; J gene: TRBJ1-2; D gene: NA; clone size: once; CDR3 protein: CASSPNPQAYGYTF; CDR3 DNA: TGTGCCAGCAGCCCCAACCCACAGGCCTATGGCTACACCTTC
V gene: TRBV2; J gene: TRBJ2-7; D gene: TRBD2; clone size: NA; CDR3 protein: CASSERREASEQYF; CDR3 DNA: TGTGCCAGCAGTGAAAGACGGGAGGCTAGCGAGCAGTACTTC
V gene: TRBV5-1; J gene: TRBJ1-1; D gene: NA; clone size: once; CDR3 protein: CASSLGSRATEAFF; CDR3 DNA: TGCGCCAGCAGCTTAGGGAGCCGCGCCACTGAAGCTTTCTTT
V gene: TRBV19; J gene: TRBJ1-2; D gene: NA; clone size: NA; CDR3 protein: CASSTEPNHYGYTF; CDR3 DNA: TGTGCCAGTAGTACCGAGCCGAACCACTATGGCTACACCTTC
V gene: TRBV4-1; J gene: TRBJ2-6; D gene: NA; clone size: NA; CDR3 protein: CASSPMGSGANVLTF; CDR3 DNA: TGCGCCAGCAGCCCCATGGGGAGCGGGGCCAACGTCCTGACTTTC
V gene: TRBV5-4; J gene: TRBJ2-3; D gene: TRBD2; clone size: NA; CDR3 protein: CASSSGTSGGITQYF; CDR3 DNA: TGTGCCAGCAGCTCGGGGACTAGCGGGGGCATTACGCAGTATTTT
V gene: TRBV6-6; J gene: TRBJ2-7; D gene: TRBD2; clone size: NA; CDR3 protein: CASSRSGENPYEQYF; CDR3 DNA: TGTGCCAGCAGCCGAAGCGGGGAGAACCCCTACGAGCAGTACTTC
V gene: TRBV28; J gene: TRBJ2-2; D gene: NA; clone size: NA; CDR3 protein: CASSFRGWAGELFF; CDR3 DNA: TGTGCCAGCAGTTTCCGGGGGTGGGCCGGGGAGCTGTTTTTT
V gene: TRBV4-1; J gene: TRBJ2-5; D gene: TRBD2; clone size: NA; CDR3 protein: CASSPSGRLEETQYF; CDR3 DNA: TGCGCCAGCAGCCCTAGCGGGAGGTTAGAGGAGACCCAGTACTTC
V gene: TRBV7-9; J gene: TRBJ1-2; D gene: NA; clone size: NA; CDR3 protein: CASSLTNPGDGYTF; CDR3 DNA: TGTGCCAGCAGCTTAACTAATCCGGGAGACGGCTACACCTTC
V gene: TRBV7-9; J gene: TRBJ2-1; D gene: TRBD2; clone size: few; CDR3 protein: CASSFHDSGILSEQFF; CDR3 DNA: TGTGCCAGCAGCTTTCATGATAGCGGGATATTAAGTGAGCAGTTCTTC
V gene: TRBV18; J gene: TRBJ2-3; D gene: TRBD2; clone size: NA; CDR3 protein: CASSPRPSGGADTQYF; CDR3 DNA: TGTGCCAGCTCACCACGTCCTAGCGGGGGGGCAGATACGCAGTATTTT
V gene: TRBV9; J gene: TRBJ2-7; D gene: NA; clone size: NA; CDR3 protein: CASSATPQTTYEQYF; CDR3 DNA: TGTGCCAGCAGCGCTACTCCCCAGACTACCTACGAGCAGTACTTC
V gene: TRBV11-2; J gene: TRBJ2-2; D gene: NA; clone size: NA; CDR3 protein: CASSRRGNTGELFF; CDR3 DNA: TGTGCCAGCAGCCGTAGGGGGAACACCGGGGAGCTGTTTTTT
V gene: TRBV6-5; J gene: TRBJ2-3; D gene: TRBD2; clone size: NA; CDR3 protein: CASSYFGLAGTDTQYF; CDR3 DNA: TGTGCCAGCAGTTACTTCGGACTAGCGGGCACAGATACGCAGTATTTT
V gene: TRBV5-6; J gene: TRBJ2-1; D gene: NA; clone size: NA; CDR3 protein: CASSYGQHNNEQFF; CDR3 DNA: TGTGCCAGCAGCTATGGACAGCACAACAATGAGCAGTTCTTC
V gene: TRBV4-2; J gene: TRBJ1-2; D gene: NA; clone size: few; CDR3 protein: CASSQDLRPGGYTF; CDR3 DNA: TGTGCCAGCAGCCAAGATCTTAGACCGGGGGGCTACACCTTC
V gene: TRBV5-1; J gene: TRBJ2-7; D gene: NA; clone size: NA; CDR3 protein: CASSLRQGGYEQYF; CDR3 DNA: TGCGCCAGCAGCTTGCGGCAGGGGGGCTACGAGCAGTACTTC
V gene: TRBV21-1; J gene: TRBJ2-7; D gene: NA; clone size: NA; CDR3 protein: CASSQETPGVEQYF; CDR3 DNA: TGTGCCAGCAGCCAAGAAACCCCGGGGGTGGAGCAGTACTTC
V gene: TRBV2; J gene: TRBJ1-1; D gene: TRBD1; clone size: NA; CDR3 protein: CASREQGGAFF; CDR3 DNA: TGTGCCAGCAGGGAACAGGGGGGAGCTTTCTTT
V gene: TRBV9; J gene: TRBJ2-5; D gene: TRBD2; clone size: NA; CDR3 protein: CASSLTSGRALETQYF; CDR3 DNA: TGTGCCAGCAGCCTCACTAGCGGGAGGGCCTTGGAGACCCAGTACTTC
V gene: TRBV7-8; J gene: TRBJ2-7; D gene: TRBD2; clone size: NA; CDR3 protein: CASSPHSAGGSYEQYF; CDR3 DNA: TGTGCCAGCAGCCCCCACAGTGCGGGGGGCTCCTACGAGCAGTACTTC
V gene: TRBV11-3; J gene: TRBJ2-1; D gene: TRBD2; clone size: NA; CDR3 protein: CASSSRDAGGNNEQFF; CDR3 DNA: TGTGCCAGCAGCTCCCGGGACGCGGGAGGCAACAATGAGCAGTTCTTC